Sequencing of this TCR beta chain was carried out in a study of T cell responses to AZD1222 COVID-19 vaccine. The CDR3 consists of 12 residues. Trimming removed 3 bases at V and 4 bases at J, with 10 bases between. Germline values: CDR1 GTSNPN, CDR2 SVGIG (reference sequence). As to this clone: The target antigen is unknown.

Profiling relied on immunoSEQ multiplex PCR, and the TCRdb table lists in-frame clones only, not all of them. The sample has about 150,000 clones, roughly nine tenths seen once; the top ten hold under 20%. Study-wide findings and caveats: Mostly white British, mostly female donors; authors suggested clonal diversity may be underestimated.

This chain uses TRBV30 with TRBJ2-7; TRBD1 or TRBD2 may be the D gene (5 bases each). The sample in question was peripheral blood, obtained on day 0 of AZD1222 vaccination. This receptor was taken from an adult in good health. The CDR3 loop reads CAWRPWGYEQYF. As DNA, the CDR3 is TGTGCCTGGAGACCCTGGGGGTACGAGCAGTACTTC.